The clone carrying this TCR beta chain appeared many times. Its target is unknown. This specimen belongs to a study of T cell repertoires in cytomegalovirus infection. Turning to the study itself: Public signatures in TCR beta pointed to CMV infection and matching HLA type. Study-wide findings and caveats: There were carriers of CMV plus the relevant HLA, and cumulative public TCR beta family frequency identified them. The study found HLA-C-restricted CMV-specific TCR beta clonotypes dominating the ex vivo response.

TCRdb re-called the reads through MiXCR, storing one row per CDR3 protein. Of hundreds of thousands of distinct CDR3 sequences listed, roughly 12% were seen once; the top ten hold more than 8.5%. The CDR3 loop spans 13 amino acids. CDR1 is SEHNR, CDR2 FQNEAQ, per germline (reference sequence). V was cut by 1 base and J by 4 bases, with 7 bases left in between. The chain recombines TRBV7-9 with TRBJ1-2; D unclear. The receptor was derived from a human donor in good health (CMV status not recorded). Some clones in this sample may be carry-over from other donors' samples. The sample taken for sequencing was PBMCs. The CDR3 protein is CASSLGQVYGYTF. CDR3 DNA sequence: TGTGCCAGCAGCTTAGGTCAGGTCTATGGCTACACCTTC. Together with reference TRBV7-9 and TRBJ1-2, the CDR3 gives the full variable domain: DTGVSQNPRHKITKRGQNVTFRCDPISEHNRLYWYRQTLGQGPEFLTYFQNEAQLEKSRLLSDRFSAERPKGSFSTLEIQRTEQGDSAMYLCASSLGQVYGYTFGSGTRLTVV.